A single T cell receptor (beta chain) is shown here with its context. Its antigen is not identified. The entirety of the isolated RNA underwent reverse transcription, so expressed TCRB transcripts were sequenced. Here immunoSEQ multiplex PCR was the method, and the copy in TCRdb shows in-frame clones only, minus some. The sample has hundreds of thousands of clones; over 12% are singletons. The data were obtained in a study of beta chain features in type 1 diabetes. Study at large: On cell yields, gender and age, patients and healthy donors were similar. Taken together, all samples contributed fewer than 110 million examined sorted cells.

Around 110 mL of blood, on average, came from one heparinised draw per donor. Findings and caveats of the study: Type 1 diabetes patients had moderately but significantly shorter TCRB CDR3s in all four CD4+ subsets. Insertions at VDJ junctions were less frequent in type 1 diabetes patients. These patients also deleted more nucleotides at the same junctions.

This CDR3 is 14 amino acids long. The V end lost 6 bases, the J end lost 4 bases, and 13 bases lay between the germline ends. CDR1 is SNHLY and CDR2 is FYNNEI in the germline V gene. The source of this sequence is a man aged 18 to 30 with type 1 diabetes. The chain recombines TRBV2 with TRBJ1-5; a possible D gene is TRBD1 (6 bases). The source material was naive CD4+ T cells from blood. In nucleotides, the CDR3 is TGTGCCAGCAGGGACACAGGGAGTAATCAGCCCCAGCATTTT. Translation gives CASRDTGSNQPQHF.